These 3 T cell receptor beta chains were all obtained from the same sample, sequenced in a study of T cells in Graves' hyperthyroidism and ophthalmopathy. Authors of the study amplified TCR beta CDR3 regions from RNA transcripts. HTBI primers were used for first-round RT-PCR of the TCR CDR3. Using its own MiXCR run on the multiplex PCR reads, TCRdb lists one record per CDR3 protein. The data show about 640,000 distinct CDR3 sequences, about 15% seen once. Sequencing was done on a sample of blood. All receptors derive from a woman aged 45 to 65 with Graves' ophthalmopathy.

This clonotype was recorded at least ten times. This chain links TRBV12-3 or TRBV12-4 with TRBJ2-1, with D possibly called TRBD1 or TRBD2 (6 bases each). V gave up 3 bases and J gave up 6 bases, with 18 bases separating them. The CDR3 loop spans 16 amino acids. The chain's CDR3 is CASSLRGARRGNEQFF. The CDR3 DNA reads TGTGCCAGCAGTTTGAGGGGGGCGAGGCGGGGCAATGAGCAGTTCTTC.

This clonotype turned up a few times. The V gene is TRBV7-6, the J gene TRBJ2-5; D might be TRBD2 (6 bases). V was clipped by 3 bases and J by 1 base, with 9 bases between them. Per the germline V gene, CDR1 is SGHVS and CDR2 is FNYEAQ. This CDR3 contains 14 residues. The CDR3 coding sequence is TGTGCCAGCAGCTTGAGGGAGGCCCAAGAGACCCAGTACTTC. Protein sequence: CASSLREAQETQYF. The full variable domain, in which reference TRBV7-6 and TRBJ2-5 provide the parts outside the CDR3, is GAGVSQSPRYKVTKRGQDVALRCDPISGHVSLYWYRQALGQGPEFLTYFNYEAQQDKSGLPNDRFSAERPEGSISTLTIQRTEQRDSAMYRCASSLREAQETQYFGPGTRLLVL.

This clonotype was found many times. A junction boundary mismatches the germline segment, possibly from a read error. The chain links TRBV2 to TRBJ2-7; 9 nucleotides line up with TRBD1. In germline, CDR1 is SNHLY, CDR2 FYNNEI. The CDR3 contains 15 residues. CDR3 nucleotides: TGTGCCAGCAGGGAAGACCGGGACAGGGAATACGAGCAGTACTTC. Encoded protein: CASREDRDREYEQYF.